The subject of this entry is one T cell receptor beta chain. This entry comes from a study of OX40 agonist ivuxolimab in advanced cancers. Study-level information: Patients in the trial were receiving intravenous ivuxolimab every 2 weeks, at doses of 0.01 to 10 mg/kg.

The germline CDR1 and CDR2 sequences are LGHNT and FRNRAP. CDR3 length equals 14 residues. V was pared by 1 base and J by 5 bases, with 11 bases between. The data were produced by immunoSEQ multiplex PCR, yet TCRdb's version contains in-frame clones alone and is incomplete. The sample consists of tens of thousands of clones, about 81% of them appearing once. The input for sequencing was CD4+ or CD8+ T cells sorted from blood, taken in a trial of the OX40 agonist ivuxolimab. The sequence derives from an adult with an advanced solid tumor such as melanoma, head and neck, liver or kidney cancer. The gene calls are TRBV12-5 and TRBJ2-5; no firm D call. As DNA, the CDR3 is TGTGCTAGTGGTTTGGCGGACGGGTGGGAGACCCAGTACTTC. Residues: CASGLADGWETQYF.